This T cell receptor beta chain was captured by sequencing in a study of OX40 agonist ivuxolimab in advanced cancers. Only in-frame clones appear in the TCRdb table, and some are missing; sequencing was by immunoSEQ multiplex PCR. The table shows around 100,000 clones, with about 96% occurring only once. This CDR3 is built from 13 residues. The trim removed 6 bases at V and 8 bases at J, leaving 2 bases unmatched. Germline-derived CDR1 and CDR2 are MNHEY and SMNVEV (reference sequence). Study-level findings and limits: Relative to CD4+ cells, CD8+ T cells on average had more expanded clones. Dose levels from 0.1 to 3.0 mg/kg saw CD4+ and CD8+ blood T cells expand clonally by week 6. Some nonresponders additionally presented with little normalized T-cell clonal expansion.

As to this clone: The antigen is unknown.

Here the sequenced sample was CD4+ or CD8+ T cells sorted from blood, taken in a trial of the OX40 agonist ivuxolimab. The sequence was obtained from an adult with an advanced solid tumor such as melanoma, head and neck, liver or kidney cancer. This chain links TRBV27 with TRBJ2-1; TRBD2 aligns across 12 bases. CDR3 coding DNA: TGTGCCAGCAGGGGACTAGCGGGCGATGAGCAGTTCTTC. This codes for CASRGLAGDEQFF.